Presented here are 28 T cell receptor beta chains from one specimen sequenced in a study of T cell responses to AZD1222 COVID-19 vaccine. Using immunoSEQ multiplex PCR, the repertoire was profiled, and TCRdb retains in-frame clones only, with some absent. The table includes 150,000 or so clones, roughly nine tenths detected once. The sample was peripheral blood, taken 28 days after the second AZD1222 dose. The receptor set was obtained from an adult who received the AZD1222 COVID-19 vaccine.

The rearrangement joins TRBV5-8 to TRBJ2-1; 10 bases align to TRBD1. The junction had 8 bases not matched to a gene; V was cut back by 4 bases and J by 7 bases. Germline V gene data show CDR1 as SGHTS and CDR2 as YDEGEE. CDR3 size: 15 residues. The CDR3 DNA sequence: TGTGCCAGCAGCCTGGGACAGGGGCCGGGTAATGAGCAGTTCTTC. Protein: CASSLGQGPGNEQFF.

The chain links TRBV10-3 to TRBJ2-7, with 8 bases fitting TRBD1. The CDR3 sequence is 15 residues long. Per the germline V gene, CDR1 is ENHRY and CDR2 is SYGVKD. V was clipped by 6 bases and J by 4 bases; unmatched bases: 11. The chain's CDR3 is CAIRPKGQDPYEQYF. CDR3 coding DNA: TGTGCCATCAGGCCAAAGGGACAGGACCCATACGAGCAGTACTTC.

This chain connects TRBV7-2 to TRBJ1-5; no reliable D call. Trimming cost V 1 base and J 1 base, with 5 bases left between them. The CDR3 is 14 amino acids. Germline loops: CDR1 SGHTA, CDR2 FQGNSA. CDR3 nucleotide sequence: TGTGCCAGCAGCTTAGTGGGGAGCAATCAGCCCCAGCATTTT. Amino acid sequence: CASSLVGSNQPQHF.

This clone was counted a single time. V and J are TRBV19 and TRBJ2-1; possible D gene TRBD2, 6 bases. The CDR3 is 15 amino acids. The ends were cut back, 5 bases at V and 0 bases at J, with 11 bases in the middle. Germline values: CDR1 LNHDA, CDR2 SQIVND (reference sequence). This chain's CDR3 is CASSPVRDSYNEQFF. CDR3 sequence (DNA): TGTGCCAGTAGTCCTGTGCGGGACTCCTACAATGAGCAGTTCTTC.

The chain recombines TRBV6-4 with TRBJ1-6; D uncertain. This CDR3 region has 14 residues. Trimming took 0 bases from V and 7 from J, leaving 7 bases between them. CDR1 is MRHNA and CDR2 is SNTAGT in the germline V gene. Here the CDR3 DNA reads TGTGCCAGCAGTGACTCGATGTCGAATTCACCCCTCCACTTT. The encoded protein is CASSDSMSNSPLHF.

To note about this clone: At one end, the junction sequence differs from germline, possibly due to a read error. V gene TRBV11-2 combines with J gene TRBJ2-3; D remains unclear. The CDR3 has 15 residues. Germline V gene sequence: CDR1 SGHAT, CDR2 FQNNGV. CDR3 region: CASSLERPDTDTQYF. The CDR3 DNA follows: TGTGCCAGCAGTTTAGAACGACCCGACACAGATACGCAGTATTTT. Using reference TRBV11-2 and TRBJ2-3 for the parts outside the CDR3, the full variable domain is EAGVAQSPRYKIIEKRQSVAFWCNPISGHATLYWYQQILGQGPKLLIQFQNNGVVDDSQLPKDRFSAERLKGVDSTLKIQPAKLEDSAVYLCASSLERPDTDTQYFGPGTRLTVL.

This sequence joins TRBV4-1 and TRBJ2-1; 10 bases map to TRBD2. CDR1 is MGHRA and CDR2 is YSYEKL in the germline V gene. The CDR3 is made up of 15 amino acids. After removal of 4 bases from V and 7 bases from J, the junction contained 7 bases not matched to a gene. The CDR3: CASSPPSGSRNEQFF. In DNA, the CDR3 is TGCGCCAGCAGCCCCCCTAGCGGGAGCAGGAATGAGCAGTTCTTC.

The chain couples TRBV7-8 to TRBJ1-5; D gene unclear. The CDR3 has 13 amino acids. The germline gives CDR1 SGHVS, CDR2 FQNEAQ. Trimming shortened V by 1 base and J by 5 bases, and 6 bases separated the two germline ends. Here the CDR3 DNA reads TGTGCCAGCAGCTTAGATCGATATCAGCCCCAGCATTTT. Translation: CASSLDRYQPQHF.

This clone is medium-sized in the sample. This CDR3 reads CASSYSDSAYEQYF. Written as DNA, the CDR3 is TGTGCCAGCAGTTACTCAGACAGCGCCTACGAGCAGTACTTC. The chain has TRBV6-6 and TRBJ2-7; possibly TRBD1 for D (5 bases). The V gene lost 0 bases and the J gene lost 2 bases, with 8 bases spanning the gap. Germline V gene lookup returns CDR1 MNHNY and CDR2 SVGAGI (reference sequence). The length of the CDR3 is 14 residues.

The V and J genes are TRBV2 and TRBJ2-1; TRBD2 matches at 13 bases. The V gene's germline CDR1 is SNHLY and CDR2 FYNNEI. The CDR3 is 18 amino acids. V trimming: 1 base; J trimming: 7 bases; junction bases outside the gene matches: 10. The CDR3 loop is CASSEEELAGGPGNEQFF. As DNA, the CDR3 is TGTGCCAGCAGTGAAGAGGAACTAGCGGGGGGGCCCGGGAATGAGCAGTTCTTC.

The chain links TRBV27 to TRBJ2-7; 8 nucleotides agree with TRBD1. CDR1 MNHEY and CDR2 SMNVEV come from the germline V gene (reference sequence). This CDR3 spans 16 amino acids. With 6 bases clipped from V and 2 bases from J, the junction kept 12 bases outside the gene matches. This CDR3 is CASSIITGTGTYEQYF. The CDR3 DNA is TGTGCCAGCAGCATAATCACCGGGACAGGCACCTACGAGCAGTACTTC.

The chain has TRBV14 and TRBJ1-3, with 7 bases lining up with TRBD1. J lost 5 bases, V lost 0 bases, and 16 bases had no gene match. CDR1 and CDR2 (germline): SGHDN, FVKESK. The CDR3 has 19 amino acids. The CDR3 spells CASSQDSRFWDSQRNTIYF. The DNA of the CDR3 is TGTGCCAGCAGCCAAGATTCACGTTTCTGGGACAGTCAACGAAACACCATATATTTT. Full variable domain (rest looked up from reference TRBV14 and TRBJ1-3): EAGVTQFPSHSVIEKGQTVTLRCDPISGHDNLYWYRRVMGKEIKFLLHFVKESKQDESGMPNNRFLAERTGGTYSTLKVQPAELEDSGVYFCASSQDSRFWDSQRNTIYFGEGSWLTVV.

The chain recombines TRBV30 with TRBJ2-7; the D gene is possibly TRBD1 (5 bases). V was clipped by 2 bases and J by 6 bases, with 14 bases between them. The CDR3 is 13 residues long. The V gene's germline CDR1 is GTSNPN and CDR2 SVGIG (reference sequence). CDR3 residues: CAWSPRWGGEQYF. The CDR3 DNA sequence: TGTGCCTGGAGTCCGCGGTGGGGCGGCGAGCAGTACTTC. The full variable domain, with the rest looked up from reference TRBV30 and TRBJ2-7, is SQTIHQWPATLVQPVGSPLSLECTVEGTSNPNLYWYRQAAGRGLQLLFYSVGIGQISSEVPQNLSASRPQDRQFILSSKKLLLSDSGFYLCAWSPRWGGEQYFGPGTRLTVT.

This clone has only one observation. The V gene is TRBV18, the J gene TRBJ2-1; 8 nucleotides match TRBD1. The trim removed 4 bases at V and 9 bases at J, leaving 11 bases unmatched. Germline assignment: CDR1 KGHSH and CDR2 LQKENI. The CDR3 extends over 15 amino acids. DNA of the CDR3: TGTGCCAGCTCACAGGACAGGGCCACAAGCGGTGAGCAGTTCTTC. It encodes CASSQDRATSGEQFF.

The count of this clone is one. The chain has TRBV27 and TRBJ1-2, with D possibly matching TRBD1 (5 bases). CDR1 is MNHEY, CDR2 SMNVEV, per germline (reference sequence). The CDR3 sequence is 14 residues long. V lost 5 bases, J lost 6 bases, and 16 bases lay in between. CDR3 sequence (DNA): TGTGCCAGCAGTCTAGGGACTAGCGCAAATGGCTACACCTTC. Translating it yields CASSLGTSANGYTF.

The chain carries TRBV21-1 and TRBJ2-2; the table's D call of TRBD2 was not tested on the DNA. TRBV21-1 is a documented pseudogene. CDR3 length equals 18 residues. CDR3 amino acids: CASNPPKGTEGNTGELFF. The CDR3 DNA sequence: TGTGCCAGCAACCCCCCTAAAGGTACGGAGGGTAACACCGGGGAGCTGTTTTTT.

By share, this clone ranks as medium-sized (0.01 to 0.1%). The chain carries TRBV6-6 and TRBJ1-2; TRBD1 is a possible D gene (6 bases). The CDR3 runs to 14 residues. The V gene lost 5 bases and the J gene lost 7 bases, with 17 bases spanning the gap. In germline, CDR1 is MNHNY, CDR2 SVGAGI (reference sequence). DNA of the CDR3: TGTGCCAGCAGTCCCGAGTGGGGGGCGGGTGGCTACACCTTC. Translation gives CASSPEWGAGGYTF.

The gene calls are TRBV5-1 and TRBJ2-1; D possibly corresponds to TRBD1 (5 bases). Germline CDR1 SGHRS, CDR2 YFSETQ. Deletions cut 3 bases from V and 5 bases from J, with 9 bases between. This CDR3 is 13 amino acids long. The CDR3, as DNA: TGCGCCAGCAGCTGGAGCAGGGACAATGAGCAGTTCTTC. This encodes CASSWSRDNEQFF. Together with reference TRBV5-1 and TRBJ2-1, the CDR3 gives the full variable domain: KAGVTQTPRYLIKTRGQQVTLSCSPISGHRSVSWYQQTPGQGLQFLFEYFSETQRNKGNFPGRFSGRQFSNSRSEMNVSTLELGDSALYLCASSWSRDNEQFFGPGTRLTVL.

This chain connects TRBV9 to TRBJ2-3, with 11 bases aligning to TRBD2. Per germline, CDR1 SGDLS and CDR2 YYNGEE. This CDR3 has 16 amino acids. The ends lost 4 bases at V and 5 bases at J; junction bases unmatched: 9. CDR3 in DNA: TGTGCCAGCAGCCCCCGACTAGCGGGACTGGGAGATACGCAGTATTTT. Protein sequence: CASSPRLAGLGDTQYF.

This chain links TRBV7-2 with TRBJ2-1, with D maybe TRBD2 (6 bases). The CDR3 length is 15 residues. Germline CDR1 SGHTA, CDR2 FQGNSA. V lost 0 bases and J lost 5, with 11 bases in between. The CDR3 DNA reads TGTGCCAGCAGCTTAGCGCTGGGGGGTCACAATGAGCAGTTCTTC. This codes for CASSLALGGHNEQFF.

The chain has TRBV6-2 or TRBV6-3 and TRBJ1-5; D gene uncertain. Trimming removed 5 bases from V and 0 bases from J, with 8 bases in between. This CDR3 comprises 14 residues. Germline V lookup: CDR1 MNHEY, CDR2 SVGEGT. CDR3: CASSDPGSNQPQHF. As DNA, the CDR3 is TGTGCCAGCAGTGACCCCGGTAGCAATCAGCCCCAGCATTTT.

The genes are TRBV18 and TRBJ1-1; possible D gene TRBD1, 5 bases. V was shortened by 1 base and J by 8 bases, with 11 bases between the two germline ends. The CDR3 totals 13 residues. CDR1 is KGHSH, CDR2 LQKENI, per germline. CDR3 sequence reads: CASSPLGLREAFF. In DNA form, the CDR3 reads TGTGCCAGCTCACCACTGGGGCTTAGAGAAGCTTTCTTT.

The chain joins TRBV6-1 to TRBJ2-7; perhaps TRBD2 as D (6 bases). The V end was cut by 1 base, the J end by 2 bases, with 9 bases between. CDR1 is MNHNS and CDR2 is SASEGT in the germline V gene. The CDR3 covers 14 residues. The CDR3 sequence: CASSEGGGPYEQYF. The CDR3 region has the DNA TGTGCCAGCAGTGAAGGGGGAGGCCCCTACGAGCAGTACTTC.

In its sample, this clone was seen a few times. The rearrangement uses TRBV27 and TRBJ2-7; D not resolved. Germline loops: CDR1 MNHEY, CDR2 SMNVEV (reference sequence). The CDR3 extends over 13 amino acids. V dropped 6 bases and J dropped 7 bases, with 16 bases sitting between them. The CDR3 reads CASSLSRYGEQYF. The CDR3 bases are TGTGCCAGCAGCCTTAGCCGGTACGGGGAGCAGTACTTC.

J is TRBJ2-7 and V is TRBV12-3 or TRBV12-4, with D possibly being TRBD1 (7 bases). V was trimmed by 5 bases and J by 6 bases, leaving 14 bases between them. This CDR3 is 13 amino acids long. Written as DNA, the CDR3 is TGTGCCAGCAGTGGGGGGACAGTAGGCGAGCAGTACTTC. Amino acid sequence: CASSGGTVGEQYF.

This chain uses TRBV30 with TRBJ1-5, with TRBD1 as a possible D gene (5 bases). The CDR3 length is 13 residues. Trimming cost V 3 bases and J 3 bases, with 9 bases left between them. The germline V gene encodes CDR1 GTSNPN and CDR2 SVGIG (reference sequence). CDR3 loop: CAWSDSTNQPQHF. The CDR3 DNA is TGTGCCTGGAGCGACAGTACCAATCAGCCCCAGCATTTT.

Of note for this clone: One junction end disagrees with the germline gene, perhaps due to a read error. CDR3: CASRGEQPGTKAFF. The CDR3 nucleotides are TGTGCCAGCAGGGGGGAGCAGCCTGGCACTAAAGCTTTCTTT. This sequence joins TRBV3-1 (or the pseudogene TRBV3-2) and TRBJ1-1; maybe TRBD1 (5 bases). Germline V gene lookup returns CDR1 LGHDT and CDR2 YNNKEL (reference sequence). The CDR3 has 14 amino acids.

The J gene is TRBJ2-2, the V gene TRBV7-8; the match to TRBD2 covers 8 bases. This CDR3 is built from 15 residues. CDR1 and CDR2 (germline): SGHVS, FQNEAQ. The V and J ends lost 5 bases and 7 bases, in that order; junction bases with no gene match: 9. In nucleotides, the CDR3 is TGTGCCAGCAGCGTACTAGCGGAGGGTGTCGGGGAGCTGTTTTTT. Translated, it gives CASSVLAEGVGELFF.